A single sample gave rise to the 29 T cell receptor beta chains below, sequenced in a study of early stage breast cancer tumors. Assay used: immunoSEQ multiplex PCR; TCRdb lists only in-frame clones, some missing. The table includes roughly 10,000 clones, about 80% detected once. The sample comprised breast tumor tissue. The receptors come from a person aged 70 to 85 with breast cancer.

The CDR3 sequence is CAWSSPGGANYGYTF. In nucleotides, the CDR3 is TGTGCCTGGAGTTCTCCGGGGGGCGCAAACTATGGCTACACCTTC. This chain links TRBV30 with TRBJ1-2, with D perhaps TRBD1 (6 bases). V lost 2 bases, J lost 2 bases, and 15 bases lay in between. CDR3 length: 15 residues. Looked up from germline, CDR1 is GTSNPN and CDR2 is SVGIG (reference sequence).

The CDR3 coding sequence is TGTGCCAGCAGTGTTAAGGCAGGGGGTTCGCCTGAAGCTTTCTTT. Residues: CASSVKAGGSPEAFF. The chain links TRBV2 to TRBJ1-1, with 7 bases aligning to TRBD1. The CDR3 length is 15 residues. Per the germline V gene, CDR1 is SNHLY and CDR2 is FYNNEI. Unmatched junction bases numbered 11, after V lost 4 bases and J lost 6 bases.

The V and J genes are TRBV19 and TRBJ1-4; 7 bases match TRBD1. Per germline, CDR1 LNHDA and CDR2 SQIVND (reference sequence). The CDR3 spans 15 residues. The ends lost 5 bases at V and 3 bases at J; junction bases unmatched: 6. CDR3 nucleotide sequence: TGTGCCAGTAGTTTCGACAGGGTGGCTAATGAAAAACTGTTTTTT. It is translated as CASSFDRVANEKLFF.

This clone has only a few counts. The chain carries TRBV19 and TRBJ1-2, with D unresolved. Germline V lookup: CDR1 LNHDA, CDR2 SQIVND (reference sequence). The CDR3 is 14 residues long. V gave up 4 bases and J gave up 0 bases, with 9 bases separating them. The CDR3 nucleotides are TGTGCCAGTAGTAGCGGCGGGGCTAACTATGGCTACACCTTC. Its protein product is CASSSGGANYGYTF.

The gene calls are TRBV9 and TRBJ1-2; possible D gene TRBD1, 6 bases. Germline loops: CDR1 SGDLS, CDR2 YYNGEE. This CDR3 comprises 16 residues. V was clipped by 4 bases and J by 3 bases, with 19 bases between them. The DNA of the CDR3 is TGTGCCAGCAGCCTCTCTAAACAGGGTCCCCACTATGGCTACACCTTC. It yields the protein CASSLSKQGPHYGYTF. Full variable domain (rest looked up from reference TRBV9 and TRBJ1-2): DSGVTQTPKHLITATGQRVTLRCSPRSGDLSVYWYQQSLDQGLQFLIQYYNGEERAKGNILERFSAQQFPDLHSELNLSSLELGDSALYFCASSLSKQGPHYGYTFGSGTRLTVV.

CDR3 loop: CASRRGGGPQHF. As DNA, the CDR3 is TGTGCCAGCAGACGTGGGGGAGGGCCCCAGCATTTT. The chain uses TRBV6-5 and TRBJ1-5, with D maybe TRBD1 (5 bases). CDR1 is MNHEY and CDR2 is SVGAGI in the germline V gene. CDR3 size: 12 residues. Trimming cost V 6 bases and J 9 bases, with 12 bases left between them.

This rearrangement joins TRBV7-2 to TRBJ1-2, with D possibly matching TRBD1 (5 bases). Germline V gene data show CDR1 as SGHTA and CDR2 as FQGNSA. Trimming pared 0 bases from V and 6 bases from J, leaving 8 bases between. There are 13 residues in the CDR3. CDR3 amino acids: CASSLASGNGYTF. For the CDR3, the DNA is TGTGCCAGCAGCTTAGCTTCAGGGAATGGCTACACCTTC.

The rearrangement joins TRBV29-1 to TRBJ1-4; D is unresolved. Per germline, CDR1 SQVTM and CDR2 ANQGSEA. The V end was cut by 7 bases, the J end by 5 bases, with 8 bases between. This CDR3 region has 11 residues. CDR3 coding DNA: TGCAGCGGCGGGTCGAATGAAAAACTGTTTTTT. This gives the protein CSGGSNEKLFF.

This chain uses TRBV13 with TRBJ1-6; TRBD1 is a possible D gene (6 bases). The CDR3 contains 16 residues. The germline gives CDR1 PRHDT, CDR2 FYEKMQ (reference sequence). The ends were cut back, 3 bases at V and 0 bases at J, with 9 bases in the middle. The CDR3 DNA is TGTGCCAGCAGCTTGAAAGGGGGCTCCTATAATTCACCCCTCCACTTT. The encoded protein is CASSLKGGSYNSPLHF.

The gene calls are TRBV7-2 and TRBJ2-5; TRBD1 agrees at 7 bases. Germline assignment: CDR1 SGHTA and CDR2 FQGNSA. V was pared by 3 bases and J by 0 bases, with 1 base of the junction left unmatched. The CDR3 runs 14 residues. CDR3 coding DNA: TGTGCCAGCAGCTTGGACAGGTACCAAGAGACCCAGTACTTC. This translates into CASSLDRYQETQYF.

The chain combines TRBV18 with TRBJ2-2; tentatively, D is TRBD1 (6 bases). V was pared by 5 bases and J by 3 bases, with 10 bases between. CDR3 length: 14 residues. The germline gives CDR1 KGHSH, CDR2 LQKENI. CDR3 in DNA: TGTGCCAGCTCAGATTACAGGGACACCGGGGAGCTGTTTTTT. This gives the protein CASSDYRDTGELFF.

The CDR3 here is CATKTGLGETQYF. The DNA for the CDR3 is TGTGCCACCAAGACAGGGCTAGGGGAGACCCAGTACTTC. This sequence joins TRBV15 and TRBJ2-5; TRBD1 aligns across 7 bases. J lost 5 bases, V lost 7 bases, and 7 bases had no gene match. The CDR3 runs 13 residues. The germline V gene encodes CDR1 LNHNV and CDR2 YYDKDF (reference sequence).

The genes are TRBV6-6 and TRBJ1-1, with D perhaps TRBD1 (6 bases). V shed 5 bases and J shed 4 bases, with 14 bases lying between them. CDR1 MNHNY and CDR2 SVGAGI come from the germline V gene (reference sequence). This CDR3 spans 14 amino acids. CDR3 nucleotide sequence: TGTGCCAGCAGTCGGCGCGCAGGGGCCACTGAAGCTTTCTTT. Translation: CASSRRAGATEAFF.

V is TRBV7-6 and J is TRBJ2-7; 9 positions match TRBD2. V was pared by 5 bases and J by 2 bases, with 4 bases of the junction left unmatched. The CDR3 is made up of 14 amino acids. Germline V gene lookup returns CDR1 SGHVS and CDR2 FNYEAQ. DNA for the CDR3: TGTGCCAGCAGCCTGGCTAGCGGGACCTACGAGCAGTACTTC. Translating it yields CASSLASGTYEQYF.

V and J are TRBV5-1 and TRBJ1-1; D is unresolved. The CDR3 sequence is 13 residues long. V was trimmed by 0 bases and J by 3 bases, leaving 6 bases between them. Germline CDR1 SGHRS, CDR2 YFSETQ. CDR3 amino acids: CASSLDIYTEAFF. The CDR3 coding sequence is TGCGCCAGCAGCTTGGACATTTACACTGAAGCTTTCTTT.

This clone was recorded a few times. V and J are TRBV11-2 and TRBJ1-1; maybe TRBD1 (5 bases). Germline V gene lookup returns CDR1 SGHAT and CDR2 FQNNGV. This CDR3 contains 14 residues. V was shortened by 1 base and J by 7 bases, with 13 bases between the two germline ends. CDR3 nucleotides: TGTGCCAGCAGCTTAGTCGGGACTCTAGGTGAAGCTTTCTTT. Its translation is CASSLVGTLGEAFF. Filled out from reference TRBV11-2 and TRBJ1-1, the complete variable domain reads EAGVAQSPRYKIIEKRQSVAFWCNPISGHATLYWYQQILGQGPKLLIQFQNNGVVDDSQLPKDRFSAERLKGVDSTLKIQPAKLEDSAVYLCASSLVGTLGEAFFGQGTRLTVV.

This clone was observed a few times. The J gene is TRBJ1-2, the V gene TRBV5-8; D ambiguous. Germline V gene sequence: CDR1 SGHTS, CDR2 YDEGEE. Trimming cost V 2 bases and J 1 base, with 6 bases left between them. This CDR3 is built from 13 residues. The CDR3 nucleotides read TGTGCCAGCAGCTTACTAAATAACTATGGCTACACCTTC. Translation: CASSLLNNYGYTF.

The CDR3 sequence is CASSLGFRDRFSYEQYF. CDR3 nucleotides: TGCGCCAGCAGCTTGGGCTTCCGGGACAGATTTTCCTACGAGCAGTACTTC. The chain links TRBV5-1 to TRBJ2-7; 7 bases are a match to TRBD1. The CDR3 is 17 amino acids. Germline values: CDR1 SGHRS, CDR2 YFSETQ. The V and J ends lost 0 bases and 1 base, in that order; junction bases with no gene match: 10.

This clone has only a few counts. The rearrangement links TRBV9 to TRBJ1-2; no firm D call. V gave up 3 bases and J gave up 0 bases, with 12 bases separating them. The CDR3 runs to 15 residues. CDR1 SGDLS and CDR2 YYNGEE come from the germline V gene. DNA of the CDR3: TGTGCCAGCAGCGCCCCCGCGGGAGCTAACTATGGCTACACCTTC. It translates to CASSAPAGANYGYTF.

The chain combines TRBV18 with TRBJ1-6, with TRBD1 as a possible D gene (5 bases). V gave up 2 bases and J gave up 8 bases, with 19 bases separating them. This CDR3 has 17 amino acids. Looked up from germline, CDR1 is KGHSH and CDR2 is LQKENI. In nucleotides, the CDR3 is TGTGCCAGCTCACCATCCTCCGGCAGGGATAGTCATTCACCCCTCCACTTT. It encodes CASSPSSGRDSHSPLHF.

The V call is TRBV6-5, the J call TRBJ1-2; D call uncertain. Trimming stripped 3 bases from V and 4 bases from J, with 9 bases between. The CDR3 runs 13 residues. From germline, CDR1 is MNHEY and CDR2 SVGAGI. The DNA of the CDR3 is TGTGCCAGCAGTTATGCGGTGCTCTATGGCTACACCTTC. Residues: CASSYAVLYGYTF.

The V and J genes are TRBV19 and TRBJ2-3; possibly TRBD2 for D (5 bases). The CDR3 sequence is 14 residues long. Germline loops: CDR1 LNHDA, CDR2 SQIVND (reference sequence). Trimming left V 3 bases short and J 0 bases short, with 7 bases between. CDR3 in DNA: TGTGCCAGTAGTATGGTAGCGAGCACAGATACGCAGTATTTT. This codes for CASSMVASTDTQYF. Using reference TRBV19 and TRBJ2-3 for the parts outside the CDR3, the full variable domain is DGGITQSPKYLFRKEGQNVTLSCEQNLNHDAMYWYRQDPGQGLRLIYYSQIVNDFQKGDIAEGYSVSREKKESFPLTVTSAQKNPTAFYLCASSMVASTDTQYFGPGTRLTVL.

The V and J genes are TRBV5-6 and TRBJ2-7; tentative D call: TRBD2 (7 bases). This CDR3 has 14 residues. Germline CDR1 SGHDT, CDR2 YYEEEE. V shed 0 bases and J shed 3 bases, with 10 bases lying between them. The CDR3 DNA is TGTGCCAGCAGCTTGGGAGGGGGGGGCTACGAGCAGTACTTC. Its protein is CASSLGGGGYEQYF.

CDR3 DNA sequence: TGTGCCAGTAGTCCCCTCCGGGACAAAGTTTTCTTT. The encoded protein is CASSPLRDKVFF. The chain links TRBV19 to TRBJ1-1, with a possible D match to TRBD1 (6 bases). Between the trimmed V and J ends, which lost 5 bases and 13 bases, there was a span of 17 bases. CDR1 is LNHDA, CDR2 SQIVND, per germline (reference sequence). The CDR3 contains 12 residues. Full variable domain (remainder filled in from reference TRBV19 and TRBJ1-1): DGGITQSPKYLFRKEGQNVTLSCEQNLNHDAMYWYRQDPGQGLRLIYYSQIVNDFQKGDIAEGYSVSREKKESFPLTVTSAQKNPTAFYLCASSPLRDKVFFGQGTRLTVV.

In this sample, this clone turned up a few times. The genes are TRBV7-9 and TRBJ1-1; TRBD1 aligns across 7 bases. The CDR3 totals 15 residues. Germline CDR1 SEHNR, CDR2 FQNEAQ (reference sequence). V gave up 0 bases and J gave up 7 bases; unmatched junction bases: 8. Here the CDR3 reads CASSLAYTGAHEAFF. CDR3 coding DNA: TGTGCCAGCAGCTTAGCGTATACAGGGGCTCATGAAGCTTTCTTT.

This clone was recorded once. The chain couples TRBV5-6 to TRBJ2-7; TRBD1 matches at 9 bases. The CDR3 spans 17 residues. After removal of 4 bases from V and 2 bases from J, the junction contained 13 bases not matched to a gene. The germline V gene encodes CDR1 SGHDT and CDR2 YYEEEE. As DNA, the CDR3 is TGTGCCAGCAGCCGGGACAGGGTTTTGGGGGATGCCTACGAGCAGTACTTC. As protein: CASSRDRVLGDAYEQYF.

This rearrangement joins TRBV7-2 to TRBJ1-6; 7 positions match TRBD1. Germline trimming cut 5 bases from V and 8 bases from J; bases unmatched to any gene: 9. The V gene's germline CDR1 is SGHTA and CDR2 FQGNSA. The CDR3 contains 15 residues. The CDR3 DNA reads TGTGCCAGCAGCAAACGGACAGGAGGGGATTCACCCCTCCACTTT. The encoded protein is CASSKRTGGDSPLHF.

The count of this clone is one. The genes are TRBV7-6 and TRBJ2-6, with 7 bases lining up with TRBD1. The CDR3 has 14 amino acids. After removal of 1 base from V and 9 bases from J, the junction contained 3 bases not matched to a gene. The germline V gene has CDR1 SGHVS and CDR2 FNYEAQ. CDR3 sequence: CASSLETGSNVLTF. In DNA, the CDR3 is TGTGCCAGCAGCTTAGAGACAGGGAGCAACGTCCTGACTTTC.

This clone was detected only a few times. The chain carries TRBV7-8 and TRBJ1-1; no clear D. The length of the CDR3 is 14 residues. CDR1 SGHVS and CDR2 FQNEAQ come from the germline V gene. V dropped 3 bases and J dropped 7 bases, with 15 bases sitting between them. Here the CDR3 DNA reads TGTGCCAGCAGCTTTTCCTGGGAGTCAATTGAAGCTTTCTTT. Encoded protein: CASSFSWESIEAFF.